The present TCR beta chain was sequenced within a study of T cell repertoires in cytomegalovirus infection. Study context: Peptides in the study included HLA-C-restricted and HLA-B-restricted CMV epitopes. CMV infection plus the matching HLA type was flagged by public TCR beta signatures. Notes on the study in general: HLA-C-restricted CMV-specific TCR beta clonotypes prevailed in the ex vivo response. Public TCR beta family frequency separated CMV-and-HLA carriers, including in an independent cohort.

V shed 4 bases and J shed 8 bases, with 12 bases lying between them. Germline CDR1 and CDR2: MGHRA and YSYEKL. CDR3 length: 13 amino acids. TCRdb re-derived calls from the reads in MiXCR, one entry per CDR3 protein. The sample consists of around 25,000 distinct CDR3 sequences, approximately 22% of them appearing once. The table lists this clonotype with a count of one. Its target is unknown. Specimen: CD8+ T cells from cultured PBMCs, collected from culture after CMV antigen stimulation. The receptor was isolated from a human donor in good health (CMV status not recorded). Some clones in this sample may be carry-over from other donors' samples. The chain links TRBV4-1 to TRBJ2-1; possibly TRBD1 or TRBD2 for D (6 bases each). The CDR3 region is CASSLWGAHEQFF. CDR3 DNA: TGCGCCAGCAGCCTTTGGGGGGCTCATGAGCAGTTCTTC.